What follows are 28 T cell receptor beta chains derived from one specimen sequenced in a study of human T cells and chemical hapten exposure. Specified time point: patch test 2, 6 weeks after DPC sensitization. The treatment was: therapeutic diphenylcyclopropenone sensitization with weekly scalp DPC. TCRdb fed the RACE reads into MiXCR, producing one record per CDR3 protein. The sample includes about 400,000 distinct CDR3 sequences, more than 5% of them seen just once. Sequencing used whole blood, obtained in connection with sensitization to the hapten diphenylcyclopropenone (DPC). The receptor set was obtained from a woman under 30 with alopecia areata. Some clones in this sample may be carry-over from other donors' samples.

The table lists this clonotype with a few counts. This chain uses TRBV6-2 or TRBV6-3 with TRBJ2-3, with 9 bases identical to TRBD2. There are 14 residues in the CDR3. With V trimmed by 8 bases and J by 2 bases, 5 bases remained unmatched. Germline CDR1 is MNHEY and CDR2 is SVGEGT. DNA for the CDR3: TGTGCCAGCGACAGCGGGGGGAACACAGATACGCAGTATTTT. Translation gives CASDSGGNTDTQYF.

The V gene is TRBV9, the J gene TRBJ2-6; D is possibly TRBD1 or TRBD2 (5 bases each). From germline, CDR1 is SGDLS and CDR2 YYNGEE. The CDR3 totals 17 residues. V lost 0 bases and J 2 bases, leaving 12 bases between the germline ends. The CDR3 DNA sequence: TGTGCCAGCAGCGTAGCCGTGGGGGACCCTGGGGCCAACGTCCTGACTTTC. It codes for CASSVAVGDPGANVLTF.

This clonotype was observed at least ten times. The rearrangement links TRBV5-1 to TRBJ2-5; TRBD2 matches 7 bases. The CDR3 spans 14 residues. The junction had 7 bases not matched to a gene; V was cut back by 6 bases and J by 2 bases. From germline, CDR1 is SGHRS and CDR2 YFSETQ. The CDR3 coding sequence is TGCGCCAGCACCACCGGACTAGGTCAAGAGACCCAGTACTTC. Amino acid sequence: CASTTGLGQETQYF.

This clonotype has only a few counts. V usage is TRBV15 and J usage is TRBJ1-1; tentative D call: TRBD1 (5 bases). V lost 3 bases and J lost 6, with 11 bases in between. CDR3 size: 13 residues. CDR1 LNHNV and CDR2 YYDKDF come from the germline V gene (reference sequence). CDR3 amino acids: CATSSPGSAEAFF. The CDR3 nucleotides are TGTGCCACCAGCAGTCCAGGGAGCGCTGAAGCTTTCTTT. Supplemented by reference TRBV15 and TRBJ1-1, the full variable domain reads DAMVIQNPRYQVTQFGKPVTLSCSQTLNHNVMYWYQQKSSQAPKLLFHYYDKDFNNEADTPDNFQSRRPNTSFCFLDIRSPGLGDTAMYLCATSSPGSAEAFFGQGTRLTVV.

This clonotype was detected a few times. This chain uses TRBV11-2 with TRBJ2-4; D is perhaps TRBD2 (5 bases). Germline V gives CDR1 SGHAT, CDR2 FQNNGV. This CDR3 has 14 residues. The ends were cut back, 5 bases at V and 2 bases at J, with 10 bases in the middle. CDR3 in DNA: TGTGCCAGCAGCACGAGGGAGTCCAAAAACATTCAGTACTTC. As protein: CASSTRESKNIQYF.

This clonotype was picked up many times. The chain combines TRBV29-1 with TRBJ2-5, with TRBD2 as a possible D gene (5 bases). Deletions cut 6 bases from V and 6 bases from J, with 14 bases between. Looked up from germline, CDR1 is SQVTM and CDR2 is ANQGSEA. The CDR3 is made up of 12 amino acids. The CDR3 DNA reads as TGCAGCGTCGGTGAGGACTTGAAGACCCAGTACTTC. Its translation: CSVGEDLKTQYF.

This clonotype has more than one count but fewer than ten. This rearrangement joins TRBV12-3 or TRBV12-4 to TRBJ1-1; D is unresolved. The germline V and J ends were trimmed by 3 bases and 3 bases, with 11 bases remaining between them. The CDR3 covers 14 residues. For the CDR3, the DNA is TGTGCCAGCAGTTTTGGGTATGGAGACACTGAAGCTTTCTTT. Translating it yields CASSFGYGDTEAFF.

This clonotype was detected many times. The rearrangement uses TRBV6-6 and TRBJ1-1; 9 bases map to TRBD1. Germline assignment: CDR1 MNHNY and CDR2 SVGAGI (reference sequence). This CDR3 region has 14 residues. Unmatched junction bases numbered 5, after V lost 4 bases and J lost 5 bases. The CDR3 loop is CASSSPGTGTEAFF. CDR3 bases: TGTGCCAGCAGTTCCCCCGGGACAGGGACTGAAGCTTTCTTT.

A few counts support this clonotype. CDR3 loop: CSARRRAKNIQYF. The CDR3 DNA reads TGCAGTGCTAGACGGAGAGCCAAAAACATTCAGTACTTC. This chain joins TRBV20-1 and TRBJ2-4; D unresolved. The CDR3 is 13 residues long. Germline CDR1 is DFQATT and CDR2 is SNEGSKA (reference sequence). Trimming pared 2 bases from V and 0 bases from J, leaving 5 bases between.

Only a few counts were recorded for this clonotype. This chain uses TRBV7-9 with TRBJ1-1; D remains unclear. The length of the CDR3 is 14 residues. V lost 3 bases and J 5 bases, leaving 13 bases between the germline ends. The V gene's germline CDR1 is SEHNR and CDR2 FQNEAQ (reference sequence). The CDR3 DNA is TGTGCCAGCAGCTTTATGGATGAGGGAACTGAAGCTTTCTTT. Residues: CASSFMDEGTEAFF.

This clonotype was counted ten times or more. This chain joins TRBV12-3 or TRBV12-4 and TRBJ1-5, with unresolved D. CDR3 length: 13 residues. V lost 7 bases to trimming and J lost 0 bases, with 7 bases between them. CDR3 sequence reads: CASTQSSNQPQHF. The CDR3 DNA reads as TGTGCCAGCACCCAAAGTAGCAATCAGCCCCAGCATTTT.

This clonotype was picked up a small number of times. V and J are TRBV3-1 and TRBJ2-3, with 8 bases fitting TRBD1. Germline-derived CDR1 and CDR2 are LGHDT and YNNKEL (reference sequence). V dropped 1 base and J dropped 4; count of bases not matched to a gene: 4. The CDR3 is 15 residues long. The CDR3 here is CASSQVLTGADTQYF. The DNA for the CDR3 is TGTGCCAGCAGCCAAGTCCTGACAGGGGCAGATACGCAGTATTTT.

There are many counts of this clonotype. This chain joins TRBV6-2 or TRBV6-3 and TRBJ2-1, with D unclear. The CDR3 covers 13 residues. The V end lost 0 bases, the J end lost 3 bases, and 3 bases lay between the germline ends. Germline V gene data show CDR1 as MNHEY and CDR2 as SVGEGT. The CDR3 DNA is TGTGCCAGCAGTTACTCGGACTACAATGAGCAGTTCTTC. This encodes CASSYSDYNEQFF.

This clonotype was counted a few times. This chain links TRBV7-9 with TRBJ2-1, with D perhaps assigned TRBD1 or TRBD2 (8 bases each). The germline CDR1 and CDR2 sequences are SEHNR and FQNEAQ (reference sequence). CDR3 length equals 17 residues. V shed 4 bases and J shed 7 bases, with 23 bases lying between them. The CDR3 region has the DNA TGTGCCAGCAGCTACGAACCTGGACAGGGCGGGAGGAATGAGCAGTTCTTC. Its protein product is CASSYEPGQGGRNEQFF.

This clonotype was observed many times. The chain is built from TRBV14 and TRBJ1-1; TRBD1 might be the D (6 bases). V lost 3 bases and J 3 bases, leaving 8 bases between the germline ends. CDR3 length: 13 amino acids. Looked up from germline, CDR1 is SGHDN and CDR2 is FVKESK. CDR3 protein: CASSQGHYTEAFF. The CDR3, as DNA: TGTGCCAGCAGCCAGGGACACTACACTGAAGCTTTCTTT.

Many counts were recorded for this clonotype. The genes are TRBV11-2 and TRBJ2-7; no definite D call. V shed 1 base and J shed 7 bases, with 8 bases lying between them. The CDR3 runs to 12 residues. Germline V gene data show CDR1 as SGHAT and CDR2 as FQNNGV. For the CDR3, the DNA is TGTGCCAGCAGCTTAGGGGTAGGGGAGCAGTACTTC. Protein product: CASSLGVGEQYF.

The chain combines TRBV6-2 or TRBV6-3 with TRBJ2-3; D is perhaps TRBD1 or TRBD2 (5 bases each). V was shortened by 8 bases and J by 2 bases, with 8 bases between the two germline ends. CDR3 size: 12 residues. Germline assignment: CDR1 MNHEY and CDR2 SVGEGT. In nucleotides, the CDR3 is TGTGCCAGCGGGGGTTACACAGATACGCAGTATTTT. Protein: CASGGYTDTQYF.

V and J are TRBV6-1 and TRBJ1-5; D possibly corresponds to TRBD1 (5 bases). V gave up 2 bases and J gave up 6 bases, with 23 bases separating them. The CDR3 spans 18 residues. CDR1 and CDR2 from the germline V gene are MNHNS and SASEGT. CDR3 bases: TGTGCCAGCAGTGAAATGAGGGCGAGAGGGACCGTCGTTCAGCCCCAGCATTTT. Protein product: CASSEMRARGTVVQPQHF.

The chain couples TRBV11-2 to TRBJ2-7; tentative D call: TRBD1 (7 bases). Germline CDR1 is SGHAT and CDR2 is FQNNGV. The CDR3 extends over 17 amino acids. With 5 bases removed from V and 0 bases from J, the gap between germline ends came to 20 bases. The CDR3 region has the DNA TGTGCCAGCAGCCCAAACCTACAGGGGAGGCCCTCCTACGAGCAGTACTTC. The encoded protein is CASSPNLQGRPSYEQYF.

This clonotype was observed at least ten times. This chain uses TRBV7-2 with TRBJ2-3; the D gene could be TRBD1 or TRBD2 (5 bases each). This CDR3 spans 14 amino acids. Trimming shortened V by 5 bases and J by 4 bases, and 13 bases separated the two germline ends. Germline CDR1 reads SGHTA; CDR2 reads FQGNSA. In DNA, the CDR3 is TGTGCCAGCAGCCCAAGTCTGGGGGCAGATACGCAGTATTTT. It yields the protein CASSPSLGADTQYF.

This clonotype was found many times. CDR3 in DNA: TGTGCCAGCAGCTTTGTGGGACAGGGAAACACCATATATTTT. Its protein is CASSFVGQGNTIYF. This chain uses TRBV7-8 with TRBJ1-3; 7 positions match TRBD1. The V segment lost 3 bases and the J segment 4 bases; nucleotides outside the gene matches: 3. The CDR3 runs 14 residues. Germline V CDR1 and CDR2: SGHVS, FQNEAQ.

This clonotype was observed many times. CDR3 sequence (DNA): TGTGCCATCAGTGAAGGGGACAGGGATAATTCACCCCTCCACTTT. Protein: CAISEGDRDNSPLHF. V gene TRBV10-3 combines with J gene TRBJ1-6; TRBD1 matches at 9 bases. Unmatched junction bases numbered 2, after V lost 3 bases and J lost 5 bases. The CDR3 sequence is 15 residues long. In germline, CDR1 is ENHRY, CDR2 SYGVKD.

The table lists this clonotype with many counts. This chain joins TRBV3-1 and TRBJ2-1, with 14 bases aligning to TRBD2. Trimming cost V 6 bases and J 9 bases; bases outside gene matches: 4. The CDR3 covers 14 residues. Germline V CDR1 and CDR2: LGHDT, YNNKEL (reference sequence). The CDR3 DNA reads TGTGCCAGCAGGGGACTAGCGGGGGTTGCTGAGCAGTTCTTC. Translated, it gives CASRGLAGVAEQFF.

There are many counts of this clonotype. This rearrangement joins TRBV5-4 to TRBJ1-4; unclear D gene. V was pared by 4 bases and J by 0 bases, with 7 bases between. Germline lookup yields CDR1 SGHNT and CDR2 YYREEE (reference sequence). This CDR3 contains 14 residues. Here the CDR3 reads CASSPASTNEKLFF. The CDR3 bases are TGTGCCAGCAGCCCAGCTTCAACTAATGAAAAACTGTTTTTT. Based on the CDR3 plus reference TRBV5-4 and TRBJ1-4, the full variable domain is ETGVTQSPTHLIKTRGQQVTLRCSSQSGHNTVSWYQQALGQGPQFIFQYYREEENGRGNFPPRFSGLQFPNYSSELNVNALELDDSALYLCASSPASTNEKLFFGSGTQLSVL.

This clonotype has ten or more counts. The rearrangement joins TRBV14 to TRBJ1-6; tentative D call: TRBD1 (5 bases). The CDR3 length is 16 residues. Between the trimmed V and J ends, which lost 1 base and 7 bases, there was a span of 14 bases. Looked up from germline, CDR1 is SGHDN and CDR2 is FVKESK. The chain's CDR3 is CASSQGPAGYNSPLHF. DNA for the CDR3: TGTGCCAGCAGCCAAGGACCGGCAGGGTACAATTCACCCCTCCACTTT.

This clonotype was seen more than once but under ten times. The chain is built from TRBV3-1 and TRBJ1-6; perhaps TRBD1 as D (5 bases). The germline gives CDR1 LGHDT, CDR2 YNNKEL (reference sequence). This CDR3 region has 15 residues. V was pared by 1 base and J by 7 bases, with 11 bases between. As DNA, the CDR3 is TGTGCCAGCAGCCAAGCAGGGTATGGGAATTCACCCCTCCACTTT. As protein: CASSQAGYGNSPLHF.

The V gene is TRBV9, the J gene TRBJ2-3; possibly TRBD2 for D (5 bases). The germline V gene has CDR1 SGDLS and CDR2 YYNGEE. The CDR3 is 13 residues long. V lost 0 bases, J lost 6 bases, and 8 bases lay in between. The CDR3 bases are TGTGCCAGCAGCGTAGGATCGGGGGATACGCAGTATTTT. It translates to CASSVGSGDTQYF. Full variable domain (missing parts from reference TRBV9 and TRBJ2-3): DSGVTQTPKHLITATGQRVTLRCSPRSGDLSVYWYQQSLDQGLQFLIQYYNGEERAKGNILERFSAQQFPDLHSELNLSSLELGDSALYFCASSVGSGDTQYFGPGTRLTVL.

The chain recombines TRBV4-1 with TRBJ2-1; possibly TRBD1 for D (6 bases). V was cut by 1 base and J by 4 bases, with 17 bases left in between. The CDR3 loop spans 17 amino acids. CDR1 and CDR2 (germline): MGHRA, YSYEKL. CDR3 sequence (DNA): TGCGCCAGCAGCCAAGGCACAGGGATCGGGAAGTACAATGAGCAGTTCTTC. Translation gives CASSQGTGIGKYNEQFF.